A selection of T cell receptor beta chains follows, all from one sample in a study of control samples from healthy donors and cancer patients. TCRdb's table, derived via immunoSEQ multiplex PCR, lists solely in-frame clones and lacks some. The sample has 90,000 to 150,000 clones, roughly nine tenths seen once. The sequencing input was blood. The receptors here all came from a man aged 50 or older in good health. Each CDR3 is given without its conserved first and last residue. A D gene is named only where the DNA matches it firmly. Clone size is not always given. Where it is, it says once, few, many or a class for expanded clones.

j_call d_call clone_size v_call cdr3_aa
TRBJ2-5 TRBD1 NA TRBV19 ASSTQAGTGRGETQY
TRBJ1-3 NA NA TRBV4-2 ASSQEGGSGNTIY
TRBJ1-6 NA NA TRBV11-2 ASSLDHGGGSYNSPLH
TRBJ1-5 TRBD1 NA TRBV6-5 ASSTQGAGNQPQH
TRBJ2-7 NA NA TRBV7-9 ASSPSRSYEQY
TRBJ1-2 TRBD1 NA TRBV27 ASRGGTGIDYGYT
TRBJ2-2 TRBD1 NA TRBV6-5 ASSYSGQSTGELF
TRBJ1-1 NA NA TRBV5-1 ASSLETGIAEAF
TRBJ1-2 NA few TRBV19 ASSIGRVYGYT
TRBJ1-2 TRBD1 NA TRBV6-2/TRBV6-3 ASSQGQDYGYT
TRBJ2-7 NA NA TRBV10-3 AISEVVYEQY
TRBJ1-6 NA NA TRBV10-2 ATEQGGSYNSPLH
TRBJ2-2 TRBD1 NA TRBV5-6 ASSLAGGNTGELF
TRBJ2-3 TRBD2 NA TRBV3-1/TRBV3-2 ASSQPAGVNTDTQY
TRBJ2-1 NA NA TRBV6-5 ASKASGYNEQF
TRBJ2-3 NA few TRBV2 ASKLASDTQY
TRBJ1-2 NA few TRBV28 ASSGQYYGYT
TRBJ1-2 NA few TRBV4-2 ASSQGSGANYGYT
TRBJ1-1 NA once TRBV6-1 ASSERETEAF
TRBJ2-3 TRBD2 NA TRBV6-1 ASSGTSGGFSDTQY
TRBJ2-7 NA NA TRBV7-2 ASSLSGQSYEQY
TRBJ1-3 NA NA TRBV2 ASSEQSPGNTIY
TRBJ2-1 NA NA TRBV4-3 ASSPDGGSYNEQF
TRBJ1-2 TRBD1 NA TRBV5-1 ASSLGDRAYGYT
TRBJ2-3 TRBD1 NA TRBV9 ASSVSFGQDPSTDTQY
TRBJ1-6 TRBD1 NA TRBV10-3 AISAGTGDSPLH
TRBJ2-5 NA NA TRBV5-1 ASSLAGGETQY
TRBJ2-5 NA NA TRBV12-5 ASGLLPEEKETQY
TRBJ2-3 NA NA TRBV6-6 ASNRSPDTQY
TRBJ1-5 NA NA TRBV10-3 AISEPANQPQH
TRBJ1-2 NA NA TRBV6-6 ASKELAGGVRGYT
TRBJ1-2 NA NA TRBV29-1 SVEKAGDRDLYGYT
TRBJ1-2 NA NA TRBV6-5 ASSEVGGYGYT
TRBJ2-5 NA NA TRBV27 ASTKGGETQY
TRBJ1-1 NA NA TRBV7-2 ASSLVGTANEAF
TRBJ1-2 NA NA TRBV4-1 ASSQEAGDGYGYT
TRBJ1-5 NA NA TRBV15 ATSRERSGYSNQPQH
TRBJ2-2 TRBD1 NA TRBV27 ASSDYRTGLNTGELF
TRBJ2-1 TRBD2 NA TRBV4-2 ASSQGTSGNSYNEQF
TRBJ2-6 NA NA TRBV10-1 ASSEDIGGANVLT
TRBJ1-1 NA NA TRBV30 AWSSGQPNTEAF
TRBJ2-4 NA NA TRBV5-8 ASSSVPKNIQY
TRBJ2-3 NA NA TRBV9 ASSVDVSVTDTQY
TRBJ1-2 NA NA TRBV6-2/TRBV6-3 ASSYKSTGRGYT
TRBJ2-7 TRBD2 NA TRBV5-1 ASSLVGSGVSYEQY
TRBJ2-7 TRBD1 NA TRBV5-4 ASSLAGTGGHEQY
TRBJ1-5 NA NA TRBV6-4 ASSLDISNQPQH
TRBJ1-1 TRBD1 NA TRBV14 ASSQGQGWGNTEAF